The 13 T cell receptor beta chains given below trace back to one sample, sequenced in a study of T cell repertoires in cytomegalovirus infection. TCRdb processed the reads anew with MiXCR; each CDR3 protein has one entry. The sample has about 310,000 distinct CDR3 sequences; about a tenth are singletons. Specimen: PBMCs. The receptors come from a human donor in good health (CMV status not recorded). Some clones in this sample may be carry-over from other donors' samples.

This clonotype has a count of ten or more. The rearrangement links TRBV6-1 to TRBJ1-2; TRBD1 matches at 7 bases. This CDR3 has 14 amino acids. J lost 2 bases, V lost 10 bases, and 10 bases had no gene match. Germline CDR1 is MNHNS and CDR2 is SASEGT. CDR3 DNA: TGTGCCACCTCTCTGGAGACAGGGAACTATGGCTACACCTTC. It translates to CATSLETGNYGYTF.

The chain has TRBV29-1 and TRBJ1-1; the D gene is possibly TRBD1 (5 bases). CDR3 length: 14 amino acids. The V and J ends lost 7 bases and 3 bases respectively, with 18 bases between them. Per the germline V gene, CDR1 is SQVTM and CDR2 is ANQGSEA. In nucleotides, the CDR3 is TGCAGCGCCCGGGCAGGGTCTGGTTACACTGAAGCTTTCTTT. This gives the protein CSARAGSGYTEAFF.

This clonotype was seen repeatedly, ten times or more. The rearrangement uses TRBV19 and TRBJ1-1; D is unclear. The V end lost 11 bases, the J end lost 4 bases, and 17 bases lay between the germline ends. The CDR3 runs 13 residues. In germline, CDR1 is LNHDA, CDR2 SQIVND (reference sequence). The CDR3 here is CAVTQVGFTEAFF. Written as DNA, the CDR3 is TGTGCCGTTACCCAGGTGGGCTTCACTGAAGCTTTCTTT.

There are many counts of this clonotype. CDR3 residues: CASSAPTGQYSPLHF. The CDR3 nucleotides are TGTGCCAGCAGCGCGCCGACAGGACAGTATTCACCCCTCCACTTT. The gene calls are TRBV9 and TRBJ1-6; the D gene is possibly TRBD1 (6 bases). Trimming took off 3 bases at V and 8 bases at J, with 15 bases between the two ends. This CDR3 spans 15 amino acids. Germline CDR1 is SGDLS and CDR2 is YYNGEE.

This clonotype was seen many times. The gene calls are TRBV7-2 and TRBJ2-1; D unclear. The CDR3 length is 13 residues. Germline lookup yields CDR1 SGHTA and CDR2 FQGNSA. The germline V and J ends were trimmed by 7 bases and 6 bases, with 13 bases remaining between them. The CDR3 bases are TGTGCCAGCACCTCCGCGCGGTTCAATGAGCAGTTCTTC. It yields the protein CASTSARFNEQFF.

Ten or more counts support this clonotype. DNA for the CDR3: TGTGCCAGCAGCCCCTGGCGAGGGAGCGGGGGGCCCTACAATGAGCAGTTCTTC. Translated: CASSPWRGSGGPYNEQFF. The chain uses TRBV7-2 and TRBJ2-1; TRBD2 matches at 9 bases. CDR3 length: 18 amino acids. The V and J ends lost 5 bases and 2 bases, in that order; junction bases with no gene match: 13. Germline V lookup: CDR1 SGHTA, CDR2 FQGNSA.

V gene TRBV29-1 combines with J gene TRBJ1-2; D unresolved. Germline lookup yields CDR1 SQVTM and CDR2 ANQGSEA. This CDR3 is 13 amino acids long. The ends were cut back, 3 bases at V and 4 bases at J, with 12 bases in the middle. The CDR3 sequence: CSVEGSASYGYTF. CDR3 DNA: TGCAGCGTTGAGGGCTCCGCTTCCTATGGCTACACCTTC. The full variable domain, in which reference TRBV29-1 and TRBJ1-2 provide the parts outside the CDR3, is SAVISQKPSRDICQRGTSLTIQCQVDSQVTMMFWYRQQPGQSLTLIATANQGSEATYESGFVIDKFPISRPNLTFSTLTVSNMSPEDSSIYLCSVEGSASYGYTFGSGTRLTVV.

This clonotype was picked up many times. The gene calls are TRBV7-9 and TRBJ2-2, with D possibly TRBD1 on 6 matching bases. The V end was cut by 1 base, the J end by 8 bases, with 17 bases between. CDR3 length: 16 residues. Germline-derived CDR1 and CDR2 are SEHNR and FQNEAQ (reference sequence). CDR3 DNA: TGTGCCAGCAGCTTAGACCGACGACAGGAATCGGGGGAGCTGTTTTTT. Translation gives CASSLDRRQESGELFF.

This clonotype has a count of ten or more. CDR3 nucleotides: TGCAGCGTTGGAACAGATACGCAGTATTTT. Translated, it gives CSVGTDTQYF. This sequence joins TRBV29-1 and TRBJ2-3; D not resolved. Trimming left V 4 bases short and J 3 bases short, with 2 bases between. The CDR3 sequence is 10 residues long. CDR1 is SQVTM, CDR2 ANQGSEA, per germline.

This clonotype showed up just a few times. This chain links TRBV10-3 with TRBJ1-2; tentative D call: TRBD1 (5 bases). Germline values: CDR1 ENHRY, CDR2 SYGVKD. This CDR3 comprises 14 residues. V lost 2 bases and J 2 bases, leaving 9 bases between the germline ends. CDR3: CAISESQGNYGYTF. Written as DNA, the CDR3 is TGTGCCATCAGTGAGAGTCAGGGCAACTATGGCTACACCTTC.

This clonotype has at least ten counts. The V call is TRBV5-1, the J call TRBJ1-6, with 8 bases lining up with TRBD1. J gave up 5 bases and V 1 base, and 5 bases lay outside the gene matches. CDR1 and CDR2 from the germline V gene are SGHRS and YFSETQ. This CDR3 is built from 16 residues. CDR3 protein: CASSLRADRDNSPLHF. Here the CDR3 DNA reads TGCGCCAGCAGCTTGAGAGCGGACAGGGATAATTCACCCCTCCACTTT.

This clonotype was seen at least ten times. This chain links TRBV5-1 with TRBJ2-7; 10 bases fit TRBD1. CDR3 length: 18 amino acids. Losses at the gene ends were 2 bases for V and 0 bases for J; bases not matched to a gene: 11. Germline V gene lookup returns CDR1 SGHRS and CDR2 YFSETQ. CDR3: CASSFPGQGPSSSYEQYF. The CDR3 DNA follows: TGCGCCAGCAGCTTTCCGGGACAGGGGCCGTCGAGCTCCTACGAGCAGTACTTC.

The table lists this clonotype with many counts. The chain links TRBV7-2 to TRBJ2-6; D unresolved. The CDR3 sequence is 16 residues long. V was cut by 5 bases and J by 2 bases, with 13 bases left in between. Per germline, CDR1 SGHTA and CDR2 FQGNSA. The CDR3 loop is CASSPVTVTGANVLTF. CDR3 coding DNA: TGTGCCAGCAGCCCCGTAACAGTTACTGGGGCCAACGTCCTGACTTTC.